Below, one T cell receptor (beta chain) is given with its context. This specimen belongs to a study of blood T cell repertoires in COVID-19. Study-wide context: Samples of COVID-19 (acute and convalescent) were obtained from the United States, Italy and Spain. PBMCs, B-cell-depleted T cells, or T cells were the source of the cDNA or gDNA that made up the material.

Original processing notes: Cell counts per sample came from amplifying reference gene primers. TCRdb's copy holds only in-frame clones and misses some; the assay was immunoSEQ multiplex PCR. V and J calls and clone size come straight from that table; D and trimming were deduced from the DNA. The sample holds 90,000 or so clones, roughly 87% seen once. Germline V CDR1 and CDR2: SGHTA, FQGNSA. Trimming removed 4 bases at V and 10 bases at J, with 9 bases between. This CDR3 spans 11 amino acids. The V and J genes are TRBV7-2 and TRBJ2-3, with D perhaps TRBD1 (5 bases). The TCR was taken from an elderly woman with active COVID-19. Source material: peripheral blood. The CDR3 reads CASSSLRAQYF. CDR3 DNA sequence: TGTGCCAGCAGCTCCCTCAGGGCGCAGTATTTT.